The clone carrying this TCR beta chain was recorded once. Its antigen is not identified. The CDR3 has 15 residues. V shed 5 bases, J shed 2 bases, and the junction held 7 bases outside the gene matches. Germline V lookup: CDR1 SGHAT, CDR2 FQDESV (reference sequence). These data belong to a study of vaccination and CD4 T cells after COVID-19. At the level of the study: Testing by nasal swab PCR showed convalescent patients to be SARS-CoV-2 positive; eight to ten were mild and one was severe. Cells received overlapping spike peptides from SARS-CoV-2, HCoV-NL63, HCoV-OC43 and HCoV-229E as stimulation.

Treatment denoted: roughly 11-day PBMC culture with coronavirus spike peptide pools or control peptides (ViraFEST assay). ViraFEST enlarged antigen-specific T cell populations with peptide pools and afterwards sequenced TCRs. At the Johns Hopkins FTIC core, DNA taken from cultured CD4+ T cells was sequenced by way of the Oncomine TCR Beta short-read assay. Genomic DNA was isolated from cultured CD4+ T cells. TCRdb analysed the PCR reads with MiXCR anew, one entry per CDR3 protein. Altogether approximately 7,700 distinct CDR3 sequences are present, 60% being singletons, with the ten largest covering about 34%.

Sequencing input: CD4+ T cells from blood, cultured in vitro. The chain combines TRBV11-1 with TRBJ2-3; TRBD1 matches 7 bases. This clonotype was sampled from a human donor who had recovered from COVID-19. The CDR3 reads CASSPRGQVTDTQYF. The CDR3 region has the DNA TGTGCCAGCAGCCCCCGCGGACAGGTCACAGATACGCAGTATTTT.